The clone carrying this TCR beta chain was recorded many times. Its antigen is currently unknown. This CDR3 spans 13 amino acids. Germline CDR1 reads SGHKS; CDR2 reads YYEKEE (reference sequence). Trimming shortened V by 4 bases and J by 3 bases, and 11 bases separated the two germline ends. The source of the sample is a study of T-cell reconstitution after alpha-beta-depleted transplantation in children. Findings of the study overall: At the one-year point after transplant, T-cell counts and TCRbeta diversity were found to come mostly from T cells that had been newly produced.

Unique molecular identifiers featured in how the TCRbeta library was prepared. TCRdb reprocessed the PCR reads with MiXCR, giving one entry per CDR3 protein. Here the sample spans 800,000 to 1,000,000 distinct CDR3 sequences, about 29% being singletons. The origin of this receptor is a boy in the first two years of life who had a stem cell transplant for SCID, so the T cells may come from the graft donor. The chain couples TRBV5-5 to TRBJ2-7; D is ambiguous. This specimen was PBMCs, mostly from graft donor cells, taken 360 days after TCRalphabeta/CD19-depleted stem cell transplant. This chain's CDR3 is CASSPRTGYEQYF. The CDR3 region has the DNA TGTGCCAGCAGCCCGAGGACGGGCTACGAGCAGTACTTC.